This TCR beta chain is drawn from a study of OX40 agonist ivuxolimab in advanced cancers. Generated by immunoSEQ multiplex PCR, the TCRdb table keeps only in-frame clones and is missing some. The sample comprises about 62,000 clones, roughly nine tenths of which are singletons, and 0.76% rests with the top ten. With baseline, cycle 4 day 1, and cycle 7 day 1 as timepoints, blood was sampled. The V gene lost 2 bases and the J gene lost 1 base, with 15 bases spanning the gap. This CDR3 contains 16 residues. In germline, CDR1 is MNHEY, CDR2 SVGAGI. The chain recombines TRBV6-5 with TRBJ2-7; TRBD1 might be the D (5 bases). The clonotype was recovered from an adult with an advanced solid tumor such as melanoma, head and neck, liver or kidney cancer. Sequencing used CD4+ or CD8+ T cells sorted from blood, obtained in a trial of the OX40 agonist ivuxolimab. In nucleotides, the CDR3 is TGTGCCAGCAGTTACGGTTTCGGCAGGGCATCCTACGAGCAGTACTTC. It translates to CASSYGFGRASYEQYF.